These 26 T cell receptor beta chains were all obtained from the same sample, sequenced in a study of CD8 T cells in Susac syndrome. An amount of RNA that ranged from roughly 0.45 to 1 ug was reverse transcribed with random hexamers. One entry per CDR3 protein, called by TCRdb with MiXCR from the immunoSEQ multiplex PCR reads. The sample holds 200,000 or so distinct CDR3 sequences; roughly 95% are singletons and the top ten take just under 0.095%. The sequenced sample was CD4+ T cells from PBMCs. The receptors here all came from a human donor with multiple sclerosis.

The chain is built from TRBV30 and TRBJ1-2, with 8 positions matching TRBD1. The CDR3 has 13 amino acids. The germline V gene has CDR1 GTSNPN and CDR2 SVGIG (reference sequence). V was clipped by 5 bases and J by 7 bases; unmatched bases: 9. Here the CDR3 DNA reads TGTGCCTGGTCGACAGGGGAGTTGCGTGGCTACACCTTC. It specifies CAWSTGELRGYTF.

This sequence joins TRBV5-1 and TRBJ1-1, with TRBD1 matching 8 bases. Germline CDR1 reads SGHRS; CDR2 reads YFSETQ. V lost 3 bases and J lost 9; bases outside the gene matches: 4. This CDR3 is 12 amino acids long. The CDR3 here is CASSYGQGQAFF. DNA for the CDR3: TGCGCCAGCAGCTATGGACAGGGCCAAGCTTTCTTT.

The V call is TRBV30, the J call TRBJ1-1; 9 bases line up with TRBD1. V was clipped by 5 bases and J by 9 bases; unmatched bases: 10. CDR3 size: 13 residues. Germline CDR1 GTSNPN, CDR2 SVGIG (reference sequence). CDR3 in amino acids: CAWEPSDRGKAFF. The CDR3 bases are TGTGCCTGGGAACCCTCGGACAGGGGAAAAGCTTTCTTT.

The chain is built from TRBV29-1 and TRBJ2-6, with D tentatively TRBD2 (6 bases). The V end was cut by 5 bases, the J end by 0 bases, with 14 bases between. The CDR3 spans 16 residues. The V gene's germline CDR1 is SQVTM and CDR2 ANQGSEA. The CDR3 coding sequence is TGCAGCGTTCTGCGGGACGTTAACTCTGGGGCCAACGTCCTGACTTTC. Protein sequence: CSVLRDVNSGANVLTF. The whole variable domain, remainder taken from reference TRBV29-1 and TRBJ2-6, is SAVISQKPSRDICQRGTSLTIQCQVDSQVTMMFWYRQQPGQSLTLIATANQGSEATYESGFVIDKFPISRPNLTFSTLTVSNMSPEDSSIYLCSVLRDVNSGANVLTFGAGSRLTVL.

This clonotype was recorded a few times. The J gene is TRBJ2-6, the V gene TRBV14, with D unclear. CDR1 is SGHDN, CDR2 FVKESK, per germline. The CDR3 is made up of 15 amino acids. Trimming left V 4 bases short and J 1 base short, with 8 bases between. The CDR3 region has the DNA TGTGCCAGCAGCCCTCGGGTGTCTGGGGCCAACGTCCTGACTTTC. This codes for CASSPRVSGANVLTF.

V is TRBV30 and J is TRBJ1-3; D may be TRBD1 (5 bases). The V end was cut by 2 bases, the J end by 0 bases, with 11 bases between. From germline, CDR1 is GTSNPN and CDR2 SVGIG (reference sequence). The CDR3 extends over 15 amino acids. The DNA of the CDR3 is TGTGCCTGGAGTCGAGGGACGCTCTCTGGAAACACCATATATTTT. The encoded protein is CAWSRGTLSGNTIYF.

V gene TRBV9 combines with J gene TRBJ1-5; 9 nucleotides line up with TRBD1. V gave up 0 bases and J gave up 7 bases; unmatched junction bases: 5. Germline CDR1 and CDR2: SGDLS and YYNGEE. The CDR3 runs to 15 residues. CDR3 sequence: CASSVAGQGSQPQHF. CDR3 nucleotides: TGTGCCAGCAGCGTAGCGGGACAGGGTAGCCAGCCCCAGCATTTT.

This clonotype has only a few counts. V and J are TRBV30 and TRBJ2-5; D perhaps matches TRBD2 (7 bases). Trimming removed 5 bases from V and 1 base from J, with 11 bases in between. The CDR3 is 13 amino acids. Germline lookup yields CDR1 GTSNPN and CDR2 SVGIG (reference sequence). The CDR3 loop is CAWGGGSQETQYF. The CDR3 bases are TGTGCCTGGGGGGGCGGGAGCCAAGAGACCCAGTACTTC.

The chain is built from TRBV5-1 and TRBJ2-5; tentative D call: TRBD2 (6 bases). The germline V gene encodes CDR1 SGHRS and CDR2 YFSETQ. V was clipped by 6 bases and J by 4 bases, with 16 bases between them. The CDR3 extends over 14 amino acids. The CDR3 coding sequence is TGCGCCAGCACGGTTGGAGGGTTGTCAGAGACCCAGTACTTC. Protein sequence: CASTVGGLSETQYF.

This chain connects TRBV12-3 or TRBV12-4 to TRBJ2-3; weak D call: TRBD2 (6 bases). V dropped 8 bases and J dropped 3 bases, with 15 bases sitting between them. This CDR3 spans 14 amino acids. In DNA form, the CDR3 reads TGTGCCAGCTCGGAGGGGTTAAGAACAGATACGCAGTATTTT. This sequence encodes CASSEGLRTDTQYF.

The gene calls are TRBV5-1 and TRBJ2-7; D might be TRBD1 (6 bases). V lost 5 bases to trimming and J lost 4 bases, with 13 bases between them. The CDR3 loop spans 13 amino acids. The germline V gene has CDR1 SGHRS and CDR2 YFSETQ. CDR3 nucleotides: TGCGCCAGCAGGAGGACAGACCATTACGAGCAGTACTTC. Its protein is CASRRTDHYEQYF.

The rearrangement uses TRBV29-1 and TRBJ2-7; no clear D. Germline loops: CDR1 SQVTM, CDR2 ANQGSEA. Trimming removed 5 bases from V and 2 bases from J, with 16 bases in between. The CDR3 is made up of 14 amino acids. The CDR3 protein is CSVFMVAGPYEQYF. Written as DNA, the CDR3 is TGCAGCGTTTTCATGGTGGCAGGTCCCTACGAGCAGTACTTC.

The chain joins TRBV2 to TRBJ1-5, with 7 bases aligning to TRBD1. The J segment lost 6 bases and the V segment lost 1 base, leaving 6 bases of the junction unmatched. The germline V gene encodes CDR1 SNHLY and CDR2 FYNNEI. The CDR3 is made up of 15 amino acids. The CDR3 nucleotides are TGTGCCAGCAGTGAAGGGGACAGAGTATTTCAGCCCCAGCATTTT. It yields the protein CASSEGDRVFQPQHF.

V gene TRBV2 combines with J gene TRBJ2-7, with D maybe TRBD1 (6 bases). The V end was cut by 3 bases, the J end by 3 bases, with 12 bases between. From germline, CDR1 is SNHLY and CDR2 FYNNEI. CDR3 size: 14 residues. The CDR3 DNA reads as TGTGCCAGCAGTGAGTCCAGGGGATTCTACGAGCAGTACTTC. Translating gives CASSESRGFYEQYF.

V is TRBV12-3 or TRBV12-4 and J is TRBJ1-2; perhaps TRBD1 as D (6 bases). V lost 6 bases, J lost 4 bases, and 12 bases lay in between. The CDR3 is made up of 13 amino acids. CDR3 DNA sequence: TGTGCCAGCAGAACGGGACACCCCTATGGCTACACCTTC. Translation: CASRTGHPYGYTF.

V usage is TRBV5-4 and J usage is TRBJ2-7; a weak D match, TRBD2 (6 bases). CDR1 and CDR2 (germline): SGHNT, YYREEE (reference sequence). The CDR3 has 14 residues. The V gene lost 0 bases and the J gene lost 3 bases, with 10 bases spanning the gap. In nucleotides, the CDR3 is TGTGCCAGCAGCTTGGACGGGAGTCTCTACGAGCAGTACTTC. Amino acid sequence: CASSLDGSLYEQYF.

J is TRBJ2-1 and V is TRBV12-5; D call uncertain. CDR1 is LGHNT, CDR2 FRNRAP, per germline. V was trimmed by 2 bases and J by 9 bases, leaving 8 bases between them. This CDR3 spans 12 amino acids. The CDR3 DNA reads TGTGCTAGTGGTTTGCCCTTGGGTGAGCAGTTCTTC. Translating gives CASGLPLGEQFF.

The chain joins TRBV12-3 or TRBV12-4 to TRBJ1-1; no clear D. The CDR3 has 14 amino acids. Trimming left V 5 bases short and J 2 bases short, with 12 bases between. CDR3 DNA: TGTGCCAGCAGTCTTCCCTGGACCAACACTGAAGCTTTCTTT. Translating it yields CASSLPWTNTEAFF.

The rearrangement links TRBV12-3 or TRBV12-4 to TRBJ1-1; D is perhaps TRBD1 (5 bases). This CDR3 contains 12 residues. The V end was cut by 8 bases, the J end by 1 base, with 8 bases between. The DNA of the CDR3 is TGTGCCAGCGCGAGGGGGAACACTGAAGCTTTCTTT. It yields the protein CASARGNTEAFF.

The sample holds one count of this clonotype. The J gene is TRBJ1-5, the V gene TRBV20-1; 8 bases map to TRBD1. Germline assignment: CDR1 DFQATT and CDR2 SNEGSKA (reference sequence). The CDR3 spans 16 residues. Trimming took 5 bases from V and 0 from J; bases not matched to a gene: 9. The CDR3 DNA reads as TGCAGTGCTGCCGGGACAGGAGGATATAGCAATCAGCCCCAGCATTTT. Protein: CSAAGTGGYSNQPQHF.

In its sample, this clonotype was seen a few times. The rearrangement uses TRBV2 and TRBJ1-1; 7 bases are a match to TRBD1. The CDR3 is 13 residues long. The germline gives CDR1 SNHLY, CDR2 FYNNEI. V was clipped by 5 bases and J by 1 base; unmatched bases: 1. CDR3 in DNA: TGTGCCAGCAGTAGGGACAGGAACACTGAAGCTTTCTTT. Translating it yields CASSRDRNTEAFF.

The chain has TRBV29-1 and TRBJ1-1; 9 positions agree with TRBD1. V was clipped by 6 bases and J by 4 bases; unmatched bases: 6. This CDR3 comprises 13 residues. Germline-derived CDR1 and CDR2 are SQVTM and ANQGSEA. The CDR3 bases are TGCAGCGTCTGGACAGGGGTGGCCACTGAAGCTTTCTTT. Encoded protein: CSVWTGVATEAFF.

This clonotype was observed a single time. The chain employs TRBV2 and TRBJ1-2; TRBD1 aligns across 8 bases. The length of the CDR3 is 12 residues. The V gene end was trimmed by 8 bases and the J gene end by 6 bases; junction bases not matched to a gene: 5. The germline CDR1 and CDR2 sequences are SNHLY and FYNNEI. Here the CDR3 reads CASRTTGDGYTF. For the CDR3, the DNA is TGTGCCAGCCGGACGACAGGGGATGGCTACACCTTC.

This clonotype was detected once. The chain carries TRBV27 and TRBJ1-1, with TRBD1 matching 9 bases. Germline loops: CDR1 MNHEY, CDR2 SMNVEV (reference sequence). This CDR3 has 14 amino acids. V dropped 4 bases and J dropped 8; count of bases not matched to a gene: 8. The CDR3 DNA sequence: TGTGCCAGCAGTTCCCATGGGGACAGGGACGAAGCTTTCTTT. It specifies CASSSHGDRDEAFF.

This chain links TRBV29-1 with TRBJ2-3, with no clear D. The V end lost 6 bases, the J end lost 1 base, and 17 bases lay between the germline ends. The CDR3 has 15 residues. Per germline, CDR1 SQVTM and CDR2 ANQGSEA. The DNA for the CDR3 is TGCAGCGTCGCAACAGCCTCGGGTCGCACAGATACGCAGTATTTT. Translated: CSVATASGRTDTQYF.

The chain recombines TRBV20-1 with TRBJ2-5; 10 nucleotides agree with TRBD2. The CDR3 runs 14 residues. Trimming at V came to 5 bases and at J to 2 bases, leaving 5 bases not matched to a gene. CDR1 and CDR2 from the germline V gene are DFQATT and SNEGSKA (reference sequence). The DNA of the CDR3 is TGCAGTGCTTATCTAGCGGGAGATCAAGAGACCCAGTACTTC. This sequence encodes CSAYLAGDQETQYF.